This T cell receptor (beta chain) was sequenced during a study of T cell repertoires in cytomegalovirus infection. Study-wide background: Based on public TCR beta signatures, there were indications of CMV infection and of a matching HLA type.

TCRdb recomputed calls from the reads with MiXCR, one row per CDR3 protein. Here the sample spans roughly 87,000 distinct CDR3 sequences, about 31% being singletons. About this clonotype itself: Its target is unknown.

The TCR was taken from a human donor in good health (CMV status not recorded). Some clones in this sample may be carry-over from other donors' samples. The sample here was CD8+ T cells from cultured PBMCs, taken from culture after CMV antigen stimulation.

The CDR3 here is CASSLSGTGVQFVGYTF. The CDR3 region has the DNA TGTGCCAGCAGCTTAAGCGGGACAGGGGTTCAATTTGTTGGCTACACCTTC. The rearrangement uses TRBV7-3 and TRBJ1-2, with TRBD1 matching 10 bases. The trim removed 1 base at V and 7 bases at J, leaving 12 bases unmatched. The CDR3 extends over 17 amino acids. Per the germline V gene, CDR1 is SGHTA and CDR2 is FQGTGA.